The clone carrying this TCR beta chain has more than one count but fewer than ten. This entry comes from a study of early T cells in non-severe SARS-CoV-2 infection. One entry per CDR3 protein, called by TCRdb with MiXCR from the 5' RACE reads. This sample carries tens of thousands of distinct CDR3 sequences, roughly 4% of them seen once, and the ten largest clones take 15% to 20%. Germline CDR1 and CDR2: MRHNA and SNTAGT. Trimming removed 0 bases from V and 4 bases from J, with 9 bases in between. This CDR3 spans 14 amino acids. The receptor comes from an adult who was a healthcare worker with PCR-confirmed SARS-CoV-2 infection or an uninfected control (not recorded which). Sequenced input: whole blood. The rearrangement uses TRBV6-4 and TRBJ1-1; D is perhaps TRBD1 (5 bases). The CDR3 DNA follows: TGTGCCAGCAGTGACTCGTCGAGGGGCACTGAAGCTTTCTTT. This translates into CASSDSSRGTEAFF.